Here is one T cell receptor beta chain with its context. The antigen remains undetermined. Naive CD8+ T cells showed CD45RO-CCR7+CD27+CD95-. The sample comes from a study of CXCR3-negative and CXCR3-positive naive CD8 T cells. Findings and limits, study-wide: For memory CD8+ cells diversity was much lower, but both naive subsets had comparably high diversity. More hydrophobic TRB CDR3s were found in CXCR3-positive naive cells than in CXCR3-negative naive cells.

The length of the CDR3 is 14 residues. Germline V gives CDR1 DFQATT, CDR2 SNEGSKA (reference sequence). Carrying UMI labels, the TRB cDNA libraries were prepared through 5' RACE. From the 5' RACE reads, TCRdb lists one entry per CDR3 protein and no DNA. The data show about 5,900 distinct CDR3 sequences, and the top ten clones hold roughly 1.3%. Input material: naive CXCR3+ CD8+ T cells from blood. Documented subset: CD45RO-CCR7+CD27+CD95- naive CD8+ T cells expressing CXCR3 (TNR3+). The clonotype was recovered from a human donor in good health. Some clones in this sample may be carry-over from other donors' samples. The chain employs TRBV20-1 and TRBJ2-5; TCRdb lists TRBD1, though no DNA is available to test this call. CDR3: CSARDGAGSETQYF.